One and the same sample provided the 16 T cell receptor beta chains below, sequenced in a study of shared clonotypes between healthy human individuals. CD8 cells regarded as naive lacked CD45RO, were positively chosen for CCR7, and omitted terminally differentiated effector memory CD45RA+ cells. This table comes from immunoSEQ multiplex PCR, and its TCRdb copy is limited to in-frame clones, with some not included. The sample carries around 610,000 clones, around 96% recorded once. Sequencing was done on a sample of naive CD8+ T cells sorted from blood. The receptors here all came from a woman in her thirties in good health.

CDR3 amino acids: CASSPDGGTQYF. The CDR3, as DNA: TGTGCCAGCAGCCCTGATGGTGGTACGCAGTATTTT. The rearrangement links TRBV27 to TRBJ2-3; D gene unclear. CDR3 length: 12 amino acids. Germline V gene sequence: CDR1 MNHEY, CDR2 SMNVEV (reference sequence). Between the trimmed V and J ends, which lost 6 bases and 8 bases, there was a span of 12 bases.

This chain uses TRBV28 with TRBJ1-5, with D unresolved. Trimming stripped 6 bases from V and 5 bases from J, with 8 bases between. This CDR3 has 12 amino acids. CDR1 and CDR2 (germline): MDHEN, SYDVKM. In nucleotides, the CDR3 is TGTGCCAGCAGCAAGATTTATCAGCCCCAGCATTTT. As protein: CASSKIYQPQHF.

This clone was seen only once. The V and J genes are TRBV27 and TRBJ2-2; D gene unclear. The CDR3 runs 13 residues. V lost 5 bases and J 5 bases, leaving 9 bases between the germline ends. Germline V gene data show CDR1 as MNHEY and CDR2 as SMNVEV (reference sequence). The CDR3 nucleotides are TGTGCCAGCAGTCCCGCTCTGACCGGGGAGCTGTTTTTT. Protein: CASSPALTGELFF.

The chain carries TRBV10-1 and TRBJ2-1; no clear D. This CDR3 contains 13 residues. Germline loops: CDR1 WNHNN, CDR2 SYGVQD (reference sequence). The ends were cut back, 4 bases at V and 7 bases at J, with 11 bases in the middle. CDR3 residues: CASSAGHANEQFF. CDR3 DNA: TGCGCCAGCAGTGCGGGCCACGCAAATGAGCAGTTCTTC.

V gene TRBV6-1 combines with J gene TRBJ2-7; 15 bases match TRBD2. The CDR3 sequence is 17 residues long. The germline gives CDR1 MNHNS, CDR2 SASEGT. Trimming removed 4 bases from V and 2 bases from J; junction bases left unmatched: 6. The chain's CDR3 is CASSGGLAGGVAYEQYF. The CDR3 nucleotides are TGTGCCAGCAGTGGGGGACTAGCGGGAGGCGTAGCCTACGAGCAGTACTTC.

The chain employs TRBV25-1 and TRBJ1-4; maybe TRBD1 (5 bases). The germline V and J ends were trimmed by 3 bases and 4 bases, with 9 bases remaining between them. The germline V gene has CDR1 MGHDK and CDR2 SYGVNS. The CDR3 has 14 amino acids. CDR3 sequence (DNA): TGTGCCAGCAGTGATGACAGCAGTAATGAAAAACTGTTTTTT. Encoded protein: CASSDDSSNEKLFF.

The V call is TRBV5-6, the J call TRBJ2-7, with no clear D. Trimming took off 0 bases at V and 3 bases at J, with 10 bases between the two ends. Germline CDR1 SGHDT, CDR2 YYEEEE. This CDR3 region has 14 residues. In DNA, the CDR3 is TGTGCCAGCAGCTTGGAGACGAGAAACTACGAGCAGTACTTC. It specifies CASSLETRNYEQYF.

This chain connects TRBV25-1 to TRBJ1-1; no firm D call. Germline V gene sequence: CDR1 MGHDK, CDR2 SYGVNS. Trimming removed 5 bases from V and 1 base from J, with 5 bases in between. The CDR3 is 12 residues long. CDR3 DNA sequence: TGTGCCAGCAGTAGCTGGAACACTGAAGCTTTCTTT. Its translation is CASSSWNTEAFF. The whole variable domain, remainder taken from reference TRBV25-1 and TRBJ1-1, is EADIYQTPRYLVIGTGKKITLECSQTMGHDKMYWYQQDPGMELHLIHYSYGVNSTEKGDLSSESTVSRIRTEHFPLTLESARPSHTSQYLCASSSWNTEAFFGQGTRLTVV.

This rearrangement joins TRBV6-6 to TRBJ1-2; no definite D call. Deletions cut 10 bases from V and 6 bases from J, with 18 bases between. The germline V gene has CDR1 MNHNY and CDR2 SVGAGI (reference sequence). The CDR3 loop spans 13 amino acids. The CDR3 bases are TGTGCCACCGGGTACGGAGAATCGGATGGCTACACCTTC. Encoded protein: CATGYGESDGYTF.

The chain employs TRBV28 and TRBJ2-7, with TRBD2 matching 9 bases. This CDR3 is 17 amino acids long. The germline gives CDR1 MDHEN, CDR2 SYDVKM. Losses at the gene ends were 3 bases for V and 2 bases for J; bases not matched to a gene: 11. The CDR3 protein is CASSFPLAGENPYEQYF. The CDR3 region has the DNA TGTGCCAGCAGTTTTCCGTTAGCGGGAGAAAATCCCTACGAGCAGTACTTC.

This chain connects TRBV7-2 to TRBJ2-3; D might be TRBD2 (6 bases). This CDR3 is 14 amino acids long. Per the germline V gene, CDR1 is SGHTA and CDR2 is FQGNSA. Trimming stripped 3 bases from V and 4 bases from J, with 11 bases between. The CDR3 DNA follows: TGTGCCAGCAGCTTGGTCGGAGGGGCAGATACGCAGTATTTT. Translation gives CASSLVGGADTQYF.

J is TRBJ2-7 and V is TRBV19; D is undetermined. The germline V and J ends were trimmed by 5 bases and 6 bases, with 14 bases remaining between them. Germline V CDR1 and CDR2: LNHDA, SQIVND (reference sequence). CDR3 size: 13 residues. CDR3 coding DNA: TGTGCCAGTAGTCCCGGCCCATTGATCGAGCAGTACTTC. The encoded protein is CASSPGPLIEQYF.

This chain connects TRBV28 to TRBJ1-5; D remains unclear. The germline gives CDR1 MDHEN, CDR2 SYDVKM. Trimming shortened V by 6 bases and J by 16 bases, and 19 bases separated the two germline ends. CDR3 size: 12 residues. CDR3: CASSGPGRSSHF. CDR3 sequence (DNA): TGTGCCAGCAGCGGACCCGGTCGGTCTTCACATTTT.

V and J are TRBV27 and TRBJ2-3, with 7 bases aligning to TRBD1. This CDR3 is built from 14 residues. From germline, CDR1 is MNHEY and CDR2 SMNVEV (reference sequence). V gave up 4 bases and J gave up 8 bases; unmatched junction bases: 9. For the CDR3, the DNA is TGTGCCAGCAGTTCAGACAGGGCCGCGGCTACGCAGTATTTT. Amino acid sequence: CASSSDRAAATQYF.

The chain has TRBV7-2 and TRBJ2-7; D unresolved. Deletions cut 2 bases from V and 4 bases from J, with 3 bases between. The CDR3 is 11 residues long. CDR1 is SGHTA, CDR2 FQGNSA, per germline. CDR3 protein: CASSLWYEQYF. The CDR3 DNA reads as TGTGCCAGCAGCTTATGGTACGAGCAGTACTTC.

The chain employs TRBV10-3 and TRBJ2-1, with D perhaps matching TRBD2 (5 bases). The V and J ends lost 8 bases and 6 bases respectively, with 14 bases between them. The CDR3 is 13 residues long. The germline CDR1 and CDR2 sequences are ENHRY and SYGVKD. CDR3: CAILIGNSNEQFF. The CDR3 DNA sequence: TGTGCCATCTTGATCGGGAATTCCAATGAGCAGTTCTTC.